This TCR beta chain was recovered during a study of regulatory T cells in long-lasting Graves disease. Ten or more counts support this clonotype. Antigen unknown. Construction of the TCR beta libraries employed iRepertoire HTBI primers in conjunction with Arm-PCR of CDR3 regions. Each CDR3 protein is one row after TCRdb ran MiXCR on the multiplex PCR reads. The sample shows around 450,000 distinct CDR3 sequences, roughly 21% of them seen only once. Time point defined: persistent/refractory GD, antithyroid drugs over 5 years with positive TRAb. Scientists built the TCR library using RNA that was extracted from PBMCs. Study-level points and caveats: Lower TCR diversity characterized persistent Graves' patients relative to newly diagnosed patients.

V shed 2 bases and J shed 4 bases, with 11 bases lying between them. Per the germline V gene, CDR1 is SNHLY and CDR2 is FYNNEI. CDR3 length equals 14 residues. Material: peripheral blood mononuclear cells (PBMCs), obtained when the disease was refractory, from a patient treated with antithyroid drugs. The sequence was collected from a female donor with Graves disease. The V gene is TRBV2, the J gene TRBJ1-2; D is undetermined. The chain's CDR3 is CASSESTRSYGYTF. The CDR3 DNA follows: TGTGCCAGCAGTGAATCAACCAGGAGCTATGGCTACACCTTC.